The clone carrying this T cell receptor beta chain was recorded many times. Antigen: not known. This record belongs to a study of T cells in Graves' hyperthyroidism and ophthalmopathy. With duration under 3 months, ophthalmopathy was active: Clinical Activity Score at least 3, NOSPECS at least 4. The length of the CDR3 is 15 residues. J was trimmed by 3 bases and V by 0 bases; bases with no gene match: 2. Germline V gives CDR1 SGHRS, CDR2 YFSETQ. Study-wide results and caveats: Classification by a 13 V-J model distinguished ophthalmopathy from stable hyperthyroidism.

RNA transcripts gave rise to amplified TCR beta CDR3 regions. First-round RT-PCR with HTBI primers amplified the TCR CDR3 region. TCRdb reprocessed the multiplex PCR reads via MiXCR and lists one record per CDR3 protein. The data contain under 600,000 distinct CDR3 sequences, approximately 16% of them seen just once; the ten biggest clones take up roughly 3.3%. Sequencing was performed on blood. The sequence came from a woman between 35 and 50 years old with Graves' ophthalmopathy. This sequence joins TRBV5-1 and TRBJ2-7, with 11 positions matching TRBD2. Here the CDR3 reads CASSLEGTSGYEQYF. The DNA of the CDR3 is TGCGCCAGCAGCTTGGAGGGGACTAGCGGCTACGAGCAGTACTTC.